Each of the 30 T cell receptor beta chains below was sequenced from the same sample in a study of blood T cell repertoires in COVID-19. The protocol was immunoSEQ multiplex PCR, while the TCRdb copy is restricted to in-frame clones and leaves out a portion. The data contain under 250,000 clones, 84% of them singletons. The sequenced sample was peripheral blood. The receptors were sampled from a man in his fifties with acute or convalescent COVID-19.

The V and J genes are TRBV7-3 and TRBJ2-1; TRBD2 matches 8 bases. Germline V gene lookup returns CDR1 SGHTA and CDR2 FQGTGA. J was trimmed by 3 bases and V by 5 bases; bases with no gene match: 6. This CDR3 has 15 residues. The CDR3 DNA follows: TGTGCCAGCAGCGTCGGGACTAGTCTCTACAATGAGCAGTTCTTC. It yields the protein CASSVGTSLYNEQFF.

This sequence joins TRBV18 and TRBJ2-2; D not resolved. Germline values: CDR1 KGHSH, CDR2 LQKENI. The CDR3 loop spans 15 amino acids. V was pared by 0 bases and J by 5 bases, with 10 bases between. The CDR3 DNA reads as TGTGCCAGCTCACCACCTCCCCAGATAACCGGGGAGCTGTTTTTT. This gives the protein CASSPPPQITGELFF.

In regard to this clone: One end of the junction is discordant with germline, which a read error may explain. The chain uses TRBV7-7 and TRBJ2-2; possible D gene TRBD1, 6 bases. CDR1 and CDR2 from the germline V gene are SSHAT and FNYEAQ (reference sequence). The CDR3 is 14 residues long. The CDR3 bases are TGTGCTAGCAGCCACAGGGAGCTCACCGGGGAGCTGTTTTTT. Translated: CASSHRELTGELFF.

The chain combines TRBV6-5 with TRBJ1-5; D is possibly TRBD1 (6 bases). V shed 5 bases and J shed 4 bases, with 12 bases lying between them. Germline V gene lookup returns CDR1 MNHEY and CDR2 SVGAGI. The CDR3 has 14 residues. The CDR3 nucleotides read TGTGCCAGCAGTAAGACAGGAATAAATCAGCCCCAGCATTTT. Amino acids: CASSKTGINQPQHF.

The rearrangement uses TRBV19 and TRBJ1-5; 7 nucleotides align to TRBD1. The junction had 12 bases not matched to a gene; V was cut back by 2 bases and J by 2 bases. Looked up from germline, CDR1 is LNHDA and CDR2 is SQIVND (reference sequence). This CDR3 spans 18 amino acids. The CDR3 DNA is TGTGCCAGTAGTATAAGGCAGGGGACAGCTCTTGGCAATCAGCCCCAGCATTTT. As protein: CASSIRQGTALGNQPQHF. Filled out from reference TRBV19 and TRBJ1-5, the complete variable domain reads DGGITQSPKYLFRKEGQNVTLSCEQNLNHDAMYWYRQDPGQGLRLIYYSQIVNDFQKGDIAEGYSVSREKKESFPLTVTSAQKNPTAFYLCASSIRQGTALGNQPQHFGDGTRLSIL.

This chain connects TRBV9 to TRBJ2-7; possibly TRBD1 for D (6 bases). Deletions cut 7 bases from V and 4 bases from J, with 18 bases between. Germline assignment: CDR1 SGDLS and CDR2 YYNGEE. The length of the CDR3 is 14 residues. The CDR3 DNA reads TGTGCCAGCGGTAAGGGGGTAGAGGGGTACGAGCAGTACTTC. It is translated as CASGKGVEGYEQYF.

The rearrangement joins TRBV27 to TRBJ2-5, with 8 bases fitting TRBD1. Germline lookup yields CDR1 MNHEY and CDR2 SMNVEV (reference sequence). Trimming at V came to 4 bases and at J to 3 bases, leaving 7 bases not matched to a gene. The CDR3 has 15 amino acids. The CDR3 coding sequence is TGTGCCAGCAGTTCCCTGGACAGGGCTAAAGAGACCCAGTACTTC. Protein: CASSSLDRAKETQYF.

The chain uses TRBV3-1 (or the pseudogene TRBV3-2) and TRBJ2-5, with a weak D call TRBD1 (6 bases). Germline V gene data show CDR1 as LGHDT and CDR2 as YNNKEL (reference sequence). This CDR3 has 18 residues. Trimming stripped 1 base from V and 6 bases from J, with 24 bases between. The CDR3: CASSQALRGGFGIKTQYF. CDR3 nucleotide sequence: TGTGCCAGCAGCCAAGCTCTAAGAGGGGGTTTCGGAATAAAGACCCAGTACTTC.

Written as DNA, the CDR3 is TGTGCCAGCACCGGACAGCCCTATAGCAATCAGCCCCAGCATTTT. It is translated as CASTGQPYSNQPQHF. This chain joins TRBV6-5 and TRBJ1-5; TRBD1 might be the D (6 bases). V was clipped by 7 bases and J by 0 bases, with 13 bases between them. CDR3 length: 15 amino acids. CDR1 is MNHEY, CDR2 SVGAGI, per germline.

This rearrangement joins TRBV11-2 to TRBJ2-7, with 8 bases matching TRBD1. Germline assignment: CDR1 SGHAT and CDR2 FQNNGV. V lost 5 bases to trimming and J lost 5 bases; unmatched junction nucleotides: 17. This CDR3 spans 17 amino acids. The CDR3 loop is CASSGRRWETGVDEQYF. CDR3 nucleotides: TGTGCCAGCAGCGGCCGAAGGTGGGAGACAGGGGTTGACGAGCAGTACTTC.

The chain uses TRBV10-3 and TRBJ2-1, with TRBD2 matching 12 bases. This CDR3 has 17 amino acids. Germline CDR1 reads ENHRY; CDR2 reads SYGVKD. J was trimmed by 8 bases and V by 0 bases; bases with no gene match: 8. The CDR3: CAISESFGLAGMYEQFF. As DNA, the CDR3 is TGTGCCATCAGTGAGTCCTTTGGACTAGCGGGGATGTATGAGCAGTTCTTC.

The rearrangement uses TRBV9 and TRBJ1-3; 9 bases align to TRBD1. V shed 3 bases, J shed 6 bases, and the junction held 7 bases outside the gene matches. Looked up from germline, CDR1 is SGDLS and CDR2 is YYNGEE. CDR3 length: 15 amino acids. As DNA, the CDR3 is TGTGCCAGCAGCGACCGGGACAGGGCGGTAAACACCATATATTTT. This translates into CASSDRDRAVNTIYF.

This clone has a handful of counts. The chain couples TRBV10-2 to TRBJ2-3; D is possibly TRBD2 (6 bases). The germline CDR1 and CDR2 sequences are WSHSY and SAAADI. With 3 bases removed from V and 8 bases from J, the gap between germline ends came to 18 bases. The CDR3 spans 15 residues. CDR3 nucleotides: TGCGCCAGCAGTGACAGGGAGGCCCCACTCGGTACGCAGTATTTT. Amino acid sequence: CASSDREAPLGTQYF.

The gene calls are TRBV7-2 and TRBJ1-3; D not certain. The length of the CDR3 is 16 residues. Trimming removed 1 base from V and 4 bases from J, with 14 bases in between. Germline CDR1 is SGHTA and CDR2 is FQGNSA. Here the CDR3 DNA reads TGTGCCAGCAGCTTAGGGTTGGGAGGGCACGGAAACACCATATATTTT. Translation: CASSLGLGGHGNTIYF.

The V and J genes are TRBV19 and TRBJ1-3, with TRBD1 as a possible D gene (5 bases). Deletions cut 5 bases from V and 4 bases from J, with 9 bases between. Germline V gives CDR1 LNHDA, CDR2 SQIVND (reference sequence). CDR3 length equals 13 residues. The CDR3 bases are TGTGCCAGTAGTTTGGGGCCCGGAAACACCATATATTTT. It is translated as CASSLGPGNTIYF. Complete variable domain (other parts from reference TRBV19 and TRBJ1-3): DGGITQSPKYLFRKEGQNVTLSCEQNLNHDAMYWYRQDPGQGLRLIYYSQIVNDFQKGDIAEGYSVSREKKESFPLTVTSAQKNPTAFYLCASSLGPGNTIYFGEGSWLTVV.

This clone occurred a few times. V usage is TRBV11-3 and J usage is TRBJ1-4; D gene ambiguous. Germline V gene lookup returns CDR1 SGHNT and CDR2 YENEEA. The CDR3 contains 13 residues. Trimming cost V 7 bases and J 0 bases, with 6 bases left between them. DNA for the CDR3: TGTGCCAGCAAAACTTCAACTAATGAAAAACTGTTTTTT. As protein: CASKTSTNEKLFF. Variable domain in full (rest from reference TRBV11-3 and TRBJ1-4): EAGVVQSPRYKIIEKKQPVAFWCNPISGHNTLYWYLQNLGQGPELLIRYENEEAVDDSQLPKDRFSAERLKGVDSTLKIQPAELGDSAVYLCASKTSTNEKLFFGSGTQLSVL.

V usage is TRBV27 and J usage is TRBJ1-4; weak D call: TRBD1 (6 bases). The length of the CDR3 is 14 residues. Germline CDR1 reads MNHEY; CDR2 reads SMNVEV (reference sequence). V lost 3 bases and J lost 4, with 9 bases in between. CDR3: CASSLEGGNEKLFF. For the CDR3, the DNA is TGTGCCAGCAGTTTGGAAGGGGGTAATGAAAAACTGTTTTTT.

The rearrangement uses TRBV28 and TRBJ2-1, with 9 bases matching TRBD2. CDR3 length: 12 residues. Losses at the gene ends were 6 bases for V and 15 bases for J; bases not matched to a gene: 9. In germline, CDR1 is MDHEN, CDR2 SYDVKM. The CDR3 loop reads CASSHGLASMFF. The CDR3 DNA reads TGTGCCAGCAGCCACGGACTAGCGTCAATGTTCTTC.

The CDR3 DNA is TGTGCCAGCAGCTTGGAGGGGCCGGTTAACTATGGCTACACCTTC. Translation: CASSLEGPVNYGYTF. V and J are TRBV5-4 and TRBJ1-2, with D maybe TRBD1 (5 bases). Looked up from germline, CDR1 is SGHNT and CDR2 is YYREEE (reference sequence). Between the trimmed V and J ends, which lost 0 bases and 1 base, there was a span of 10 bases. The CDR3 runs to 15 residues.

V gene TRBV5-1 combines with J gene TRBJ2-7; TRBD1 aligns across 9 bases. The CDR3 totals 13 residues. The ends lost 6 bases at V and 3 bases at J; junction bases unmatched: 4. Germline lookup yields CDR1 SGHRS and CDR2 YFSETQ. The CDR3 is CASMVTGGYEQYF. CDR3 DNA: TGCGCCAGCATGGTGACAGGGGGCTACGAGCAGTACTTC.

The chain recombines TRBV5-4 with TRBJ2-3; 8 nucleotides agree with TRBD1. Germline trimming cut 5 bases from V and 3 bases from J; bases unmatched to any gene: 5. This CDR3 has 14 residues. The germline gives CDR1 SGHNT, CDR2 YYREEE (reference sequence). CDR3 DNA: TGTGCCAGCAGGGACAGGGAAGTGACAGATACGCAGTATTTT. Translated: CASRDREVTDTQYF.

The chain employs TRBV9 and TRBJ2-3, with TRBD2 matching 10 bases. The CDR3 is made up of 15 amino acids. J lost 1 base, V lost 4 bases, and 3 bases had no gene match. Germline V lookup: CDR1 SGDLS, CDR2 YYNGEE. The CDR3 nucleotides are TGTGCCAGCAGCCGCGGGACTAGCGGCACAGATACGCAGTATTTT. Translating it yields CASSRGTSGTDTQYF.

This clone was seen just once. This chain connects TRBV5-1 to TRBJ2-1, with TRBD2 matching over 10 bases. This CDR3 has 15 amino acids. The germline gives CDR1 SGHRS, CDR2 YFSETQ. After removal of 4 bases from V and 8 bases from J, the junction contained 9 bases not matched to a gene. CDR3 residues: CASSPSASGSYEQFF. The CDR3 region has the DNA TGCGCCAGCAGCCCGTCGGCTAGCGGGAGCTATGAGCAGTTCTTC.

V usage is TRBV18 and J usage is TRBJ1-2; 9 nucleotides align to TRBD1. CDR1 and CDR2 from the germline V gene are KGHSH and LQKENI. V shed 3 bases and J 4 bases; nucleotides not matched to a gene: 6. CDR3 length equals 15 residues. CDR3: CASSPGQGVVYGYTF. The CDR3 DNA is TGTGCCAGCTCACCGGGACAGGGAGTCGTCTATGGCTACACCTTC.

The V gene is TRBV27, the J gene TRBJ1-1; D unresolved. Trimming pared 7 bases from V and 2 bases from J, leaving 17 bases between. Germline V gene data show CDR1 as MNHEY and CDR2 as SMNVEV (reference sequence). The CDR3 has 15 residues. CDR3 DNA sequence: TGTGCCAGCACCCTCTCTCCGGGGATCAACACTGAAGCTTTCTTT. This encodes CASTLSPGINTEAFF.

The chain links TRBV11-2 to TRBJ2-7; D gene unclear. CDR1 and CDR2 from the germline V gene are SGHAT and FQNNGV. The V end was cut by 3 bases, the J end by 3 bases, with 9 bases between. This CDR3 spans 13 amino acids. The CDR3: CASSFQSDYEQYF. CDR3 sequence (DNA): TGTGCCAGCAGCTTCCAGTCAGACTACGAGCAGTACTTC.

This rearrangement joins TRBV6-5 to TRBJ2-5; D is unclear. Germline V gives CDR1 MNHEY, CDR2 SVGAGI. This CDR3 region has 14 residues. Trimming removed 7 bases from V and 2 bases from J, with 14 bases in between. In DNA, the CDR3 is TGTGCCAGCACTTCATTTGGAGCTCAAGAGACCCAGTACTTC. As protein: CASTSFGAQETQYF.

This rearrangement joins TRBV5-1 to TRBJ2-2, with 8 bases aligning to TRBD1. The V gene's germline CDR1 is SGHRS and CDR2 YFSETQ. V shed 4 bases and J 1 base; nucleotides not matched to a gene: 3. This CDR3 has 15 residues. The DNA for the CDR3 is TGCGCCAGCAGCCTCGGACAGGGGAACACCGGGGAGCTGTTTTTT. Translating gives CASSLGQGNTGELFF.

The chain has TRBV5-1 and TRBJ2-7; 8 bases line up with TRBD1. Germline CDR1 SGHRS, CDR2 YFSETQ. J was trimmed by 6 bases and V by 5 bases; bases with no gene match: 10. CDR3 length equals 14 residues. CDR3 sequence reads: CASSLGQGRGEQYF. The CDR3 region has the DNA TGCGCCAGCAGTCTCGGACAGGGCAGAGGCGAGCAGTACTTC.

This rearrangement joins TRBV5-1 to TRBJ2-2, with D perhaps matching TRBD1 (5 bases). In germline, CDR1 is SGHRS, CDR2 YFSETQ. Trimming pared 4 bases from V and 1 base from J, leaving 11 bases between. This CDR3 has 15 amino acids. The CDR3 DNA follows: TGCGCCAGCAGCAGCAGGGTGGAGAACACCGGGGAGCTGTTTTTT. Residues: CASSSRVENTGELFF.